This record covers a single T cell receptor (beta chain). Its target is unknown. Sampling times: baseline, cycle 4 day 1, cycle 7 day 1. The data were obtained in a study of OX40 agonist ivuxolimab in advanced cancers. Whole-study context: An agonistic human IgG2 monoclonal antibody against OX40 (CD134) was given. Those enrolled were approximately 87% male, with a mean age of roughly 62 years and ages from about 20 to 85.

TCRdb's table, derived via immunoSEQ multiplex PCR, lists solely in-frame clones and lacks some. The repertoire holds 95,000 to 100,000 clones, roughly 80% seen once, with more than 1.2% in the top ten. The study's findings and limits: Blood T cells, both CD4+ and CD8+, expanded clonally by week 6 at 0.1 to 3.0 mg/kg.

The CDR3 loop spans 12 amino acids. Trimming took off 3 bases at V and 5 bases at J, with 7 bases between the two ends. Germline V gene lookup returns CDR1 MDHEN and CDR2 SYDVKM. V is TRBV28 and J is TRBJ1-2, with D hard to call. The clonotype was recovered from an adult with an advanced solid tumor such as melanoma, head and neck, liver or kidney cancer. Here the sequenced sample was CD4+ or CD8+ T cells sorted from blood, taken in a trial of the OX40 agonist ivuxolimab. CDR3 region: CASSFSRYGYTF. CDR3 coding DNA: TGTGCCAGCAGTTTCTCCAGGTATGGCTACACCTTC.